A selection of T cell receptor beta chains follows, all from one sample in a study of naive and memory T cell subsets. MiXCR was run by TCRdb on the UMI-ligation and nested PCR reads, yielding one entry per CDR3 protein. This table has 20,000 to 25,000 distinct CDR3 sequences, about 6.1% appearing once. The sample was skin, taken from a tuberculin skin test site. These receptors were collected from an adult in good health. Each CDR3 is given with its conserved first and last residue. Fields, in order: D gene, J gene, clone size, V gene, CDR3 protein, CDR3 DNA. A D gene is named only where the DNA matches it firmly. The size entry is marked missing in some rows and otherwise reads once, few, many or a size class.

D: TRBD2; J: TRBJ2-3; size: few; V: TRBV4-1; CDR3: CASSQTGLAGTDTQYF; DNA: TGCGCCAGCAGCCAGACTGGACTAGCGGGCACAGATACGCAGTATTTT
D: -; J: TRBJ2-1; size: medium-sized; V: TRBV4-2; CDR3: CASSPPLSMARGQFF; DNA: TGTGCCAGCAGCCCCCCTCTAAGCATGGCCAGAGGGCAGTTCTTC
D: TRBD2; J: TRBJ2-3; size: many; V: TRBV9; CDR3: CASSVGTSGHTDTQYF; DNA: TGTGCCAGCAGCGTAGGGACTAGCGGACACACAGATACGCAGTATTTT
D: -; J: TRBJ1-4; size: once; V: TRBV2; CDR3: CASREQGRGEKLFF; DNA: TGTGCCAGCAGAGAACAGGGAAGGGGAGAAAAACTGTTTTTT
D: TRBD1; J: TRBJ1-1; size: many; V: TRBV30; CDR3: CAWGTGGNEAFF; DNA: TGTGCCTGGGGGACAGGGGGAAATGAAGCTTTCTTT
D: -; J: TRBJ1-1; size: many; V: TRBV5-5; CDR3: CASSPQVQGGTEAFF; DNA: TGTGCCAGCAGCCCCCAAGTACAGGGAGGCACTGAAGCTTTCTTT
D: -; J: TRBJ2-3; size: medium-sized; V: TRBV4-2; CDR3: CASTHRGTDTQYF; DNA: TGTGCCAGCACCCACAGGGGCACAGATACGCAGTATTTT
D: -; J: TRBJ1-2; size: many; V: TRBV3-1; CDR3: CASSQGQLYYGYTF; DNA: TGTGCCAGCAGCCAAGGTCAGCTGTACTATGGCTACACCTTC
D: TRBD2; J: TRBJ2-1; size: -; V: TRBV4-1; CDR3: CASSQDRETSGSRDEQFF; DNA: TGCGCCAGCAGCCAAGATCGGGAGACTAGCGGGAGTCGGGATGAGCAGTTCTTC
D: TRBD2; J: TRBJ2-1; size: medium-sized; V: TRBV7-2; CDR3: CASSVTSGSRNEQFF; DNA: TGTGCCAGCAGCGTGACTAGCGGGAGTAGAAATGAGCAGTTCTTC
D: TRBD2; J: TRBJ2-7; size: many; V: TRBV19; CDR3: CATKSGTSGSYEQYF; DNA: TGTGCCACCAAATCCGGGACTAGCGGGTCCTACGAGCAGTACTTC
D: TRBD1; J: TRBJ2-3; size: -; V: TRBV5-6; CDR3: CASSSTGQLMPSTDTQYF; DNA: TGTGCCAGCAGCAGCACGGGACAGTTGATGCCTAGCACAGATACGCAGTATTTT
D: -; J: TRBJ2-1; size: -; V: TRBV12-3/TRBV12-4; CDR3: CASSVYNEQFF; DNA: TGTGCCAGCAGTGTATACAATGAGCAGTTCTTC
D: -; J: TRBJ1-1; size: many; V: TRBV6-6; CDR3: CASSYLTRVRRAGNTEAFF; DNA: TGTGCCAGCAGTTACCTTACCCGGGTCCGGAGGGCGGGCAACACTGAAGCTTTCTTT
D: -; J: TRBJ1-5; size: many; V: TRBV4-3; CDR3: CASSQDHPSNQPQHF; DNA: TGCGCCAGCAGCCAAGATCACCCTAGCAATCAGCCCCAGCATTTT
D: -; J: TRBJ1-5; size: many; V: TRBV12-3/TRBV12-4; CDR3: CASSFRGGGNQPQHF; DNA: TGTGCCAGCAGTTTCCGAGGGGGAGGCAATCAGCCCCAGCATTTT
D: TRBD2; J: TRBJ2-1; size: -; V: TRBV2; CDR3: CASSGYRLAGFQGDEQFF; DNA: TGTGCCAGCAGTGGATATCGACTAGCGGGGTTTCAAGGCGATGAGCAGTTCTTC
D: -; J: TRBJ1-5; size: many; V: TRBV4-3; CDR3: CASSPLAQDNQPQHF; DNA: TGCGCCAGCAGCCCATTAGCACAAGATAATCAGCCCCAGCATTTT
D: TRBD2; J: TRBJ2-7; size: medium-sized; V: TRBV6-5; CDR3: CASTPPGLAAEQYF; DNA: TGTGCCAGCACCCCCCCGGGACTAGCAGCCGAGCAGTACTTC
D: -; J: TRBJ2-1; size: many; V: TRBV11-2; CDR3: CASSARGPLLNEQFF; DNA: TGTGCCAGCAGCGCCCGAGGGCCTTTGTTAAATGAGCAGTTCTTC
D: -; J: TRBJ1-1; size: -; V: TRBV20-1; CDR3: CSARGGGGDTEAFF; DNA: TGCAGTGCTAGGGGAGGGGGGGGAGACACTGAAGCTTTCTTT
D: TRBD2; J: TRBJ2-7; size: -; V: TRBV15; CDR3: CATSSGGGDEQYF; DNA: TGTGCCACCAGCAGTGGCGGGGGGGACGAGCAGTACTTC
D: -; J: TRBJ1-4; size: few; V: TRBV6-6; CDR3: CASNDEDLRNEKLFF; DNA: TGTGCCAGCAACGACGAGGACCTCAGGAATGAAAAACTGTTTTTT
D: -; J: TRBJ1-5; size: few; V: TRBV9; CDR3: CASSVGENSNQPQHF; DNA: TGTGCCAGCAGCGTAGGCGAAAACAGCAATCAGCCCCAGCATTTT
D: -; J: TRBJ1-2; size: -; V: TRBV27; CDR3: CASSLSRGANGGYTF; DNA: TGTGCCAGCAGTTTAAGCAGGGGAGCAAATGGAGGCTACACCTTC
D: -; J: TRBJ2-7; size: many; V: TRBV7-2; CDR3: CASSLWGMEYEQYF; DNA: TGTGCCAGCAGCTTGTGGGGCATGGAGTACGAGCAGTACTTC
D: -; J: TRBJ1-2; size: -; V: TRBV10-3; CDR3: CASAHREVYGYTF; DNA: TGTGCCTCCGCGCACAGGGAGGTCTATGGCTACACCTTC
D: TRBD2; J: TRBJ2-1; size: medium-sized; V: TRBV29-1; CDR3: CSVEEGTSGNEQFF; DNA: TGCAGCGTTGAAGAAGGGACTAGTGGCAATGAGCAGTTCTTC
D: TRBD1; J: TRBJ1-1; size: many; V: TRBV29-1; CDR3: CSVRDSREAFF; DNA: TGCAGCGTGCGGGACAGCCGAGAAGCTTTCTTT
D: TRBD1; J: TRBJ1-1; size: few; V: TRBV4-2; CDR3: CASTKGQGPGTEAFF; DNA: TGTGCCAGCACGAAGGGACAGGGGCCGGGGACTGAAGCTTTCTTT
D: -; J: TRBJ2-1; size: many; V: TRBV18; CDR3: CASSLTGTRYNEQFF; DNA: TGTGCCAGCTCACTGACTGGGACCCGCTACAATGAGCAGTTCTTC
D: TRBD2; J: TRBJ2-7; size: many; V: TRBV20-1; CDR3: CSASSAGRFSYEQYF; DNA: TGCAGTGCTAGTTCAGCGGGACGGTTTTCCTACGAGCAGTACTTC
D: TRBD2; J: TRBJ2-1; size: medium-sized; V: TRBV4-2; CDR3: CASSPPSGRAHEQFF; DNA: TGTGCCAGCAGCCCCCCTAGCGGGAGGGCCCATGAGCAGTTCTTC
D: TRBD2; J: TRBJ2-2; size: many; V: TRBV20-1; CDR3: CSAPRGGRNTGELFF; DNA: TGCAGTGCGCCAAGGGGCGGGAGAAACACCGGGGAGCTGTTTTTT
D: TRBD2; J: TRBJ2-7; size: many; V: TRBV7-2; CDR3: CASSPGGRYEQYF; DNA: TGTGCCAGCAGCCCGGGAGGACGGTACGAGCAGTACTTC
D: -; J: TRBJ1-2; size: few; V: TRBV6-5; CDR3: CASSYSRGYGYTF; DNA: TGTGCCAGCAGTTACTCTCGGGGCTATGGCTACACCTTC